Detailed here is one T cell receptor beta chain. Its antigen remains unidentified. The germline V and J ends were trimmed by 1 base and 10 bases, with 14 bases remaining between them. This CDR3 has 15 residues. Per germline, CDR1 SGHTA and CDR2 FQGNSA. The repertoire was sequenced with immunoSEQ multiplex PCR; TCRdb's copy has only in-frame clones and lacks some. The sample carries 5,500 to 6,000 clones, 55% to 75% recorded once. Tumor samples were taken before definitive surgery or chemotherapy. This sample was taken from a study of high-grade serous ovarian cancer treatment subgroups. Study in general: Each sample yielded on average around 7,000 unique TCR beta rearrangements from about 15,000 reads. General study findings and limits: CDR1 and CDR2 were left unanalyzed; analyses focused on CDR3. TCR clonal relatedness correlated positively with neoantigen level. Repertoire similarity ranged 0.11 to 0.79 between tumors of one patient.

The sample comprised tumor tissue. The V and J genes are TRBV7-2 and TRBJ1-6; D ambiguous. This receptor was taken from a human donor with high-grade serous ovarian cancer. The CDR3 loop reads CASSLVANSNSPLHF. CDR3 nucleotides: TGTGCCAGCAGCTTAGTGGCCAATAGTAACTCACCCCTCCACTTT. The whole variable domain, remainder taken from reference TRBV7-2 and TRBJ1-6, is GAGVSQSPSNKVTEKGKDVELRCDPISGHTALYWYRQSLGQGLEFLIYFQGNSAPDKSGLPSDRFSAERTGGSVSTLTIQRTQQEDSAVYLCASSLVANSNSPLHFGNGTRLTVT.